These 30 T cell receptor beta chains were sequenced from one sample in a study of blood T cell repertoires in COVID-19. Sequencing used immunoSEQ multiplex PCR; TCRdb keeps in-frame clones, though not all of them. This sample carries 85,000 to 110,000 clones, about four fifths of them seen once, and the ten largest clones take around 12%. Sample: peripheral blood. Receptor source: a human donor in a cohort sampled during active COVID-19.

The chain is built from TRBV9 and TRBJ1-6; 7 positions agree with TRBD1. The CDR3 is 16 residues long. Per germline, CDR1 SGDLS and CDR2 YYNGEE. V dropped 3 bases and J dropped 2; count of bases not matched to a gene: 5. This CDR3 reads CASSARGTAYNSPLHF. The DNA for the CDR3 is TGTGCCAGCAGCGCTAGGGGGACAGCCTATAATTCACCCCTCCACTTT.

DNA for the CDR3: TGTGCCAGCAACAGTGGCCCCCCCACAGATACGCAGTATTTT. Amino acid sequence: CASNSGPPTDTQYF. The rearrangement links TRBV2 to TRBJ2-3; D is unclear. Germline V gene lookup returns CDR1 SNHLY and CDR2 FYNNEI. This CDR3 contains 14 residues. The V end was cut by 7 bases, the J end by 2 bases, with 13 bases between.

The chain combines TRBV15 with TRBJ1-2, with a tentative D call TRBD1 (6 bases). Germline CDR1 is LNHNV and CDR2 is YYDKDF (reference sequence). V lost 1 base and J 10 bases, leaving 13 bases between the germline ends. This CDR3 has 13 amino acids. CDR3 sequence: CATSRGGQRDYTF. The CDR3 DNA sequence: TGTGCCACCAGCAGAGGGGGACAACGGGACTACACCTTC. Complete variable domain (other parts from reference TRBV15 and TRBJ1-2): DAMVIQNPRYQVTQFGKPVTLSCSQTLNHNVMYWYQQKSSQAPKLLFHYYDKDFNNEADTPDNFQSRRPNTSFCFLDIRSPGLGDTAMYLCATSRGGQRDYTFGSGTRLTVV.

The chain employs TRBV9 and TRBJ1-2; D gene unclear. V lost 5 bases and J lost 8, with 10 bases in between. CDR3 size: 11 residues. Germline CDR1 reads SGDLS; CDR2 reads YYNGEE. The CDR3, as DNA: TGTGCCAGCAGTCCCGGGTTGGGCTACACCTTC. Translating gives CASSPGLGYTF. Full variable domain (remainder filled in from reference TRBV9 and TRBJ1-2): DSGVTQTPKHLITATGQRVTLRCSPRSGDLSVYWYQQSLDQGLQFLIQYYNGEERAKGNILERFSAQQFPDLHSELNLSSLELGDSALYFCASSPGLGYTFGSGTRLTVV.

The chain joins TRBV5-6 to TRBJ2-7, with TRBD2 identical over 9 bases. Germline V gene data show CDR1 as SGHDT and CDR2 as YYEEEE. V shed 2 bases, J shed 5 bases, and the junction held 14 bases outside the gene matches. This CDR3 spans 17 amino acids. The CDR3 is CASSFRTSGLVPHEQYF. The CDR3 DNA is TGTGCCAGCAGCTTTAGAACTAGCGGGCTGGTCCCCCACGAGCAGTACTTC. The entire variable domain, with the rest obtained from reference TRBV5-6 and TRBJ2-7, is as follows: DAGVTQSPTHLIKTRGQQVTLRCSPKSGHDTVSWYQQALGQGPQFIFQYYEEEERQRGNFPDRFSGHQFPNYSSELNVNALLLGDSALYLCASSFRTSGLVPHEQYFGPGTRLTVT.

J is TRBJ1-1 and V is TRBV12-3 or TRBV12-4, with TRBD1 matching 9 bases. This CDR3 region has 11 residues. With V trimmed by 6 bases and J by 11 bases, 4 bases remained unmatched. This CDR3 is CASRDRGVAFF. Written as DNA, the CDR3 is TGTGCCAGCAGGGACAGGGGTGTCGCTTTCTTT.

The chain joins TRBV6-2 or TRBV6-3 to TRBJ1-2; D is uncertain. Germline V gives CDR1 MNHEY, CDR2 SVGEGT. The CDR3 length is 13 residues. The V gene lost 7 bases and the J gene lost 4 bases, with 13 bases spanning the gap. CDR3 coding DNA: TGTGCCAGCACCCCCGACGGGGTCTATGGCTACACCTTC. It is translated as CASTPDGVYGYTF.

This chain links TRBV2 with TRBJ2-5; a possible D gene is TRBD1 (5 bases). The V gene lost 4 bases and the J gene lost 3 bases, with 9 bases spanning the gap. This CDR3 has 13 residues. The germline CDR1 and CDR2 sequences are SNHLY and FYNNEI. Here the CDR3 DNA reads TGTGCCAGCAGTGGGCAGGGAAAAGAGACCCAGTACTTC. It encodes CASSGQGKETQYF.

The chain couples TRBV19 to TRBJ2-3, with TRBD1 matching over 7 bases. V shed 4 bases and J 2 bases; nucleotides not matched to a gene: 6. This CDR3 comprises 15 residues. Per germline, CDR1 LNHDA and CDR2 SQIVND (reference sequence). The CDR3 sequence is CASSNRDSNTDTQYF. DNA for the CDR3: TGTGCCAGTAGTAACCGGGACAGCAACACAGATACGCAGTATTTT.

This clone showed up just a few times. The chain has TRBV2 and TRBJ1-5; 8 bases match TRBD1. The V gene end was trimmed by 4 bases and the J gene end by 2 bases; junction bases not matched to a gene: 4. The CDR3 runs to 15 residues. CDR1 is SNHLY and CDR2 is FYNNEI in the germline V gene. The CDR3 loop reads CASSGPGQGNQPQHF. The CDR3 nucleotides read TGTGCCAGCAGTGGTCCGGGACAGGGCAATCAGCCCCAGCATTTT. Together with reference TRBV2 and TRBJ1-5, the CDR3 gives the full variable domain: EPEVTQTPSHQVTQMGQEVILRCVPISNHLYFYWYRQILGQKVEFLVSFYNNEISEKSEIFDDQFSVERPDGSNFTLKIRSTKLEDSAMYFCASSGPGQGNQPQHFGDGTRLSIL.

The chain has TRBV25-1 and TRBJ2-2, with TRBD1 as a possible D gene (7 bases). Germline CDR1 is MGHDK and CDR2 is SYGVNS. V shed 3 bases and J shed 2 bases, with 16 bases lying between them. CDR3 length: 17 residues. The DNA for the CDR3 is TGTGCCAGCAGTGACCCCCGACAGGGAGGAAACACCGGGGAGCTGTTTTTT. This codes for CASSDPRQGGNTGELFF.

The rearrangement uses TRBV7-2 and TRBJ2-5, with 7 bases that match TRBD2. The CDR3 extends over 16 amino acids. CDR1 and CDR2 (germline): SGHTA, FQGNSA. The junction had 18 bases not matched to a gene; V was cut back by 5 bases and J by 9 bases. The CDR3 region has the DNA TGTGCCAGCAGCCCCTCCCGGGCTAGCGGCCCCCAGGCCCAGTACTTC. This codes for CASSPSRASGPQAQYF.

This sequence joins TRBV27 and TRBJ2-7; 8 nucleotides line up with TRBD1. From germline, CDR1 is MNHEY and CDR2 SMNVEV (reference sequence). The J segment lost 2 bases and the V segment lost 5 bases, leaving 11 bases of the junction unmatched. The CDR3 has 16 residues. CDR3 nucleotide sequence: TGTGCCAGCAGTACCCAACAGGGGGTGACAGCCTACGAGCAGTACTTC. It encodes CASSTQQGVTAYEQYF.

The V and J genes are TRBV19 and TRBJ1-2; the match to TRBD1 covers 10 bases. V was clipped by 4 bases and J by 1 base; unmatched bases: 3. Per germline, CDR1 LNHDA and CDR2 SQIVND (reference sequence). This CDR3 is 15 amino acids long. The CDR3, as DNA: TGTGCCAGTAGTAGGGACAGGGGCGGTAACTATGGCTACACCTTC. This encodes CASSRDRGGNYGYTF.

This clone was observed once. V is TRBV6-1 and J is TRBJ2-7; 11 nucleotides match TRBD2. V dropped 4 bases and J dropped 2; count of bases not matched to a gene: 13. Looked up from germline, CDR1 is MNHNS and CDR2 is SASEGT. CDR3 length: 18 residues. The CDR3 DNA is TGTGCCAGCAGTGCCATTAACAGACTAGCGGGGAGGACCTACGAGCAGTACTTC. This codes for CASSAINRLAGRTYEQYF.

This chain joins TRBV6-2 or TRBV6-3 and TRBJ2-5; the match to TRBD2 covers 11 bases. Germline CDR1 is MNHEY and CDR2 is SVGEGT. The CDR3 extends over 18 amino acids. The V gene end was trimmed by 2 bases and the J gene end by 5 bases; junction bases not matched to a gene: 13. CDR3 in amino acids: CASSYNPMTSGVPETQYF. CDR3 bases: TGTGCCAGCAGTTACAACCCCATGACTAGCGGGGTACCGGAGACCCAGTACTTC.

The chain has TRBV6-5 and TRBJ1-2; 8 bases align to TRBD1. Germline V CDR1 and CDR2: MNHEY, SVGAGI. The CDR3 is 14 residues long. V lost 2 bases and J lost 5; bases outside the gene matches: 4. The CDR3 DNA is TGTGCCAGCAGTTACGGGCAGGGGGCGTATGGCTACACCTTC. Translation: CASSYGQGAYGYTF.

The CDR3 nucleotides read TGTGCTACCGGGACATCGAACACTGAAGCTTTCTTT. Residues: CATGTSNTEAFF. V is TRBV25-1 and J is TRBJ1-1, with a possible D match to TRBD1 (6 bases). The CDR3 is 12 residues long. Germline CDR1 reads MGHDK; CDR2 reads SYGVNS.

The rearrangement links TRBV19 to TRBJ1-6; TRBD1 might be the D (5 bases). V was pared by 2 bases and J by 0 bases, with 8 bases between. Germline CDR1 is LNHDA and CDR2 is SQIVND (reference sequence). This CDR3 region has 16 residues. The CDR3 nucleotides are TGTGCCAGTAGTATAAGGGGAAGCTCCTATAATTCACCCCTCCACTTT. Its protein is CASSIRGSSYNSPLHF.

CDR3 in DNA: TGCGCCAGCAGCTTGGACAGCACCTTTACTCTCGCGGATACGCAGTATTTT. Its protein is CASSLDSTFTLADTQYF. This chain uses TRBV5-1 with TRBJ2-3; D unresolved. CDR1 and CDR2 (germline): SGHRS, YFSETQ. CDR3 length: 17 residues. The V end lost 0 bases, the J end lost 6 bases, and 20 bases lay between the germline ends.

The chain employs TRBV9 and TRBJ2-3; D remains unclear. The CDR3 covers 15 residues. The germline V gene encodes CDR1 SGDLS and CDR2 YYNGEE. V shed 4 bases and J shed 1 base, with 13 bases lying between them. CDR3 DNA sequence: TGTGCCAGCAGCCTTAGCTCCACCCGCACAGATACGCAGTATTTT. Translating it yields CASSLSSTRTDTQYF.

V is TRBV5-1 and J is TRBJ1-3; D gene unclear. The CDR3 runs 17 residues. Trimming cost V 0 bases and J 4 bases, with 17 bases left between them. The germline V gene has CDR1 SGHRS and CDR2 YFSETQ. The CDR3 is CASSLEVLRRSGNTIYF. As DNA, the CDR3 is TGCGCCAGCAGCTTGGAGGTATTGAGGCGAAGCGGAAACACCATATATTTT.

The table lists this clone with a count of one. This sequence joins TRBV24-1 and TRBJ2-3; TRBD2 is a possible D gene (5 bases). V was pared by 4 bases and J by 7 bases, with 8 bases between. In germline, CDR1 is KGHDR, CDR2 SFDVKD. The CDR3 has 12 residues. The CDR3 sequence is CATSEPGNTQYF. The CDR3 coding sequence is TGTGCCACCAGTGAGCCGGGAAATACGCAGTATTTT.

CDR3 residues: CASSEWGGRRGETQYF. The CDR3 DNA reads TGTGCCAGCAGTGAATGGGGCGGTCGTCGGGGGGAGACCCAGTACTTC. The V and J genes are TRBV2 and TRBJ2-5; a weak D match, TRBD2 (6 bases). Germline V gene data show CDR1 as SNHLY and CDR2 as FYNNEI. The length of the CDR3 is 16 residues. Trimming shortened V by 2 bases and J by 5 bases, and 18 bases separated the two germline ends.

The chain uses TRBV5-5 and TRBJ2-2; 9 nucleotides line up with TRBD1. The CDR3 extends over 16 amino acids. V lost 7 bases, J lost 1 base, and 8 bases stayed unmatched. Germline V gives CDR1 SGHKS, CDR2 YYEKEE (reference sequence). The CDR3 here is CASRRGGQGNTGELFF. CDR3 in DNA: TGTGCCAGCCGGAGAGGGGGACAGGGGAACACCGGGGAGCTGTTTTTT. Drawing the rest from reference TRBV5-5 and TRBJ2-2, the complete variable domain is DAGVTQSPTHLIKTRGQQVTLRCSPISGHKSVSWYQQVLGQGPQFIFQYYEKEERGRGNFPDRFSARQFPNYSSELNVNALLLGDSALYLCASRRGGQGNTGELFFGEGSRLTVL.

The DNA for the CDR3 is TGCGCCAGCAGCCAACCCCCTGGGAGGGCGAACACTGAAGCTTTCTTT. It encodes CASSQPPGRANTEAFF. This rearrangement joins TRBV4-1 to TRBJ1-1; no clear D. Per germline, CDR1 MGHRA and CDR2 YSYEKL. Between the trimmed V and J ends, which lost 2 bases and 1 base, there was a span of 14 bases. The CDR3 length is 16 residues.

This clone was detected a few times. CDR3 sequence: CASSLVPGYSYEQYF. The CDR3 DNA follows: TGTGCCAGCAGCTTGGTCCCGGGGTACTCCTACGAGCAGTACTTC. The V call is TRBV5-6, the J call TRBJ2-7; weak D call: TRBD2 (5 bases). From germline, CDR1 is SGHDT and CDR2 YYEEEE. The CDR3 has 15 amino acids. The ends were cut back, 0 bases at V and 0 bases at J, with 10 bases in the middle.

The chain couples TRBV21-1 to TRBJ2-5; the D call TRBD1 from the table was never checked on the DNA. TRBV21-1 counts as a pseudogene. CDR3 size: 18 residues. The CDR3 sequence is CASSKEVGTGGEKETQYF. The CDR3 DNA sequence: TGTGCCAGCAGCAAAGAAGTAGGGACAGGGGGCGAGAAAGAGACCCAGTACTTC.

This clone was seen just once. V and J are TRBV19 and TRBJ1-4; unclear D gene. The CDR3 totals 16 residues. Germline V gene data show CDR1 as LNHDA and CDR2 as SQIVND (reference sequence). V lost 11 bases and J lost 0, with 19 bases in between. The CDR3 reads CAASSSRTATNEKLFF. The DNA for the CDR3 is TGTGCCGCCAGTAGCTCCAGGACTGCAACTAATGAAAAACTGTTTTTT.

The chain recombines TRBV5-6 with TRBJ1-1; TRBD1 aligns across 7 bases. This CDR3 region has 17 residues. Losses at the gene ends were 0 bases for V and 1 base for J; bases not matched to a gene: 9. The germline gives CDR1 SGHDT, CDR2 YYEEEE. The CDR3 DNA reads as TGTGCCAGCAGCTTGGGGCCCCCTACAGGGGCGAACACTGAAGCTTTCTTT. Translating it yields CASSLGPPTGANTEAFF.